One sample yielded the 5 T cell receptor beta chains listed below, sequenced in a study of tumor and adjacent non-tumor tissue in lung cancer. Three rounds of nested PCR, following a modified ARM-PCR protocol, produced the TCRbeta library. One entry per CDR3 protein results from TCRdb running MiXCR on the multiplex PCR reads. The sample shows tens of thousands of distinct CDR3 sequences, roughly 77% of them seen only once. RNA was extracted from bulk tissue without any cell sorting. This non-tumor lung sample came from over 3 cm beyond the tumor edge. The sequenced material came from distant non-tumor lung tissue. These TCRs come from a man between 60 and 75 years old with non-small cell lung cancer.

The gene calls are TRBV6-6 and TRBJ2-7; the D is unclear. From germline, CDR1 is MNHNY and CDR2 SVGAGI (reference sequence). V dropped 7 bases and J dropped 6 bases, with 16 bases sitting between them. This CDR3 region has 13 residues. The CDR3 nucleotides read TGTGCCAGCAATCCCGACAATGCGATCGAGCAGTACTTC. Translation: CASNPDNAIEQYF.

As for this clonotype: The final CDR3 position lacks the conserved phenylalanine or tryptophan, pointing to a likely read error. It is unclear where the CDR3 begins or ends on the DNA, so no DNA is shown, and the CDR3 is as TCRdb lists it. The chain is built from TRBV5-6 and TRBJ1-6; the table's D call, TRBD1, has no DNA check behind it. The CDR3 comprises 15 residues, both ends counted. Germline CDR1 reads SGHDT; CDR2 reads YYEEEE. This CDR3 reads CASTLRQGNGSPLYS.

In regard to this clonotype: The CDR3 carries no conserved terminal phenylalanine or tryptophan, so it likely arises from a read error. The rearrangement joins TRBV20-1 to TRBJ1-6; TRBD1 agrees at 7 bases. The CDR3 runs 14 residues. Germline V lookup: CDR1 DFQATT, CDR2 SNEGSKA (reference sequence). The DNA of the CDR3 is TGCAGTGCTCCCCCGGGACAGTTGAATTCACCGCTCCACATT. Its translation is CSAPPGQLNSPLHI.

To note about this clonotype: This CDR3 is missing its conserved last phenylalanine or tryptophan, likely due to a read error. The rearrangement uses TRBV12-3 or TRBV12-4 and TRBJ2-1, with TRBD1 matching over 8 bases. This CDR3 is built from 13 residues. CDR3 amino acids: CVSSPGQGGEQFL. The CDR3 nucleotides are TGTGTCAGCAGCCCTGGACAGGGCGGCGAGCAGTTCTTA.

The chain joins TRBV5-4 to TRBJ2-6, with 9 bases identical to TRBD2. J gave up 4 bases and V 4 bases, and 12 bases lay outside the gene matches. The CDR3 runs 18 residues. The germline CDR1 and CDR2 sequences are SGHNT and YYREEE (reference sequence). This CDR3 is CASSRQAGGLGGANVLTF. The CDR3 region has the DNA TGTGCCAGCAGCCGACAAGCGGGAGGATTAGGGGGGGCCAACGTCCTGACTTTC. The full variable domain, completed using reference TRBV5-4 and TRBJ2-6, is ETGVTQSPTHLIKTRGQQVTLRCSSQSGHNTVSWYQQALGQGPQFIFQYYREEENGRGNFPPRFSGLQFPNYSSELNVNALELDDSALYLCASSRQAGGLGGANVLTFGAGSRLTVL.